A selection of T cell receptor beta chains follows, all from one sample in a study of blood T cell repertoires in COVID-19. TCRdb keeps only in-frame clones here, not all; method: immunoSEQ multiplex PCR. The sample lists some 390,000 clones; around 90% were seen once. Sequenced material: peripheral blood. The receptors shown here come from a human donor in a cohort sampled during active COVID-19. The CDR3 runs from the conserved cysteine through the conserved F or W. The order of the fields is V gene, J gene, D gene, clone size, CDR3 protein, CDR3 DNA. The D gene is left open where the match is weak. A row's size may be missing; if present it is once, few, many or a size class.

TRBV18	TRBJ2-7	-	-	CASSPGPSDLYEQYF	TGTGCCAGCTCACCAGGGCCTAGCGACCTCTACGAGCAGTACTTC
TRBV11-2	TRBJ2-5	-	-	CASSLGARGAQETQYF	TGTGCCAGCAGCTTAGGAGCACGGGGGGCCCAAGAGACCCAGTACTTC
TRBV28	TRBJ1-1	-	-	CASSYTAAGVRAFF	TGTGCCAGCAGTTATACTGCTGCAGGGGTAAGAGCTTTCTTT
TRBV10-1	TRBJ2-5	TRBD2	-	CASTPSGGQETQYF	TGCGCCAGCACTCCTTCGGGAGGCCAAGAGACCCAGTACTTC
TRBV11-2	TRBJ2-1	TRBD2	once	CASSSRAGVGNEQFF	TGTGCCAGCAGCTCCCGAGCGGGAGTGGGCAATGAGCAGTTCTTC
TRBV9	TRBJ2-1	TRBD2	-	CASSPVAGRSYNEQFF	TGTGCCAGCAGTCCCGTAGCGGGACGATCCTACAATGAGCAGTTCTTC
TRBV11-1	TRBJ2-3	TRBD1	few	CASSFDRGGGTDTQYF	TGTGCCAGCAGCTTTGACAGGGGAGGAGGCACAGATACGCAGTATTTT
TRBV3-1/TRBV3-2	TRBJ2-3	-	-	CASSLTEDTQYF	TGTGCCAGCAGTCTCACAGAGGATACGCAGTATTTT
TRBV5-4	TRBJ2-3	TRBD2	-	CASSLGLAGASDTQYF	TGTGCCAGCAGCTTGGGACTAGCGGGGGCCTCAGATACGCAGTATTTT
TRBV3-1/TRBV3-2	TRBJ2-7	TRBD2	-	CASSRTPGLAGGRSSYEQYF	TGTGCCAGCAGCCGAACACCGGGACTAGCGGGGGGGCGGAGCTCCTACGAGCAGTACTTC
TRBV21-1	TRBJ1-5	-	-	CASSKGTASPYSNQPQHF	TGTGCCAGCAGCAAAGGGACAGCGTCGCCGTATAGCAATCAGCCCCAGCATTTT
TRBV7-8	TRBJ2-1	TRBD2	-	CASTPRLADLYNEQFF	TGTGCCAGCACCCCGAGACTAGCGGATCTCTACAATGAGCAGTTCTTC
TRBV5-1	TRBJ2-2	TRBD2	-	CASSFSSSGSTGELFF	TGCGCCAGCAGCTTCTCATCAAGCGGGAGCACCGGGGAGCTGTTTTTT
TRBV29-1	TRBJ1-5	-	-	CSVLGQSYSNQPQHF	TGCAGCGTCCTTGGACAGAGTTATAGCAATCAGCCCCAGCATTTT
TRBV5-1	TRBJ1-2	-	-	CASSQGLINYGYTF	TGCGCCAGCAGCCAGGGACTGATTAACTATGGCTACACCTTC
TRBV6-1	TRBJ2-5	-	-	CASSEARGQSQETQYF	TGTGCCAGCAGTGAAGCGCGAGGACAGTCCCAAGAGACCCAGTACTTC
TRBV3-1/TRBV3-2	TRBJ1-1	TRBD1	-	CASSPGNRGISINF	TGTGCCAGCAGCCCCGGAAACAGGGGTATCTCCATCAACTTT
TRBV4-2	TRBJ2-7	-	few	CASSQTTDSTEQYF	TGTGCCAGCAGCCAAACGACGGACTCCACAGAGCAGTACTTC
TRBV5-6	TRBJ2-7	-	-	CASSPAVPFDAQYF	TGTGCCAGCAGCCCCGCAGTCCCCTTTGATGCTCAGTACTTC
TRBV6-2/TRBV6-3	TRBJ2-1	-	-	CASSYRSYNEQFF	TGTGCCAGCAGTTACCGTTCCTACAATGAGCAGTTCTTC
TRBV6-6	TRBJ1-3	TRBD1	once	CASSRQGVTGNTIYF	TGTGCCAGCAGTCGACAGGGGGTGACGGGAAACACCATATATTTT
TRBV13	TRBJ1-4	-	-	CASSLKTADEKLFF	TGTGCCAGCAGCTTAAAAACAGCTGACGAAAAACTGTTTTTT
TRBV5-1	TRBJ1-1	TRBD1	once	CASSYSQGSAGEAFF	TGCGCCAGCAGCTATTCACAGGGGTCGGCAGGTGAAGCTTTCTTT
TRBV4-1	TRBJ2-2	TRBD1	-	CASSQDGQGAGGELFF	TGCGCCAGCAGCCAAGATGGACAGGGGGCCGGCGGGGAGCTGTTTTTT
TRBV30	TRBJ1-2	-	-	CAWRYQGKGGYTF	TGTGCCTGGAGATATCAGGGTAAAGGGGGCTACACCTTC
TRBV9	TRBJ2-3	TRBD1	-	CASSLRGGDRITDTQYF	TGTGCCAGCAGCCTGAGAGGAGGGGACAGGATCACAGATACGCAGTATTTT
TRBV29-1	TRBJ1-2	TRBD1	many	CSVAGTEVYGYTF	TGCAGCGTTGCGGGGACAGAAGTCTATGGCTACACCTTC
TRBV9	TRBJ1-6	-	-	CASSPGKGANSPLHF	TGTGCCAGCAGCCCGGGGAAGGGTGCAAATTCACCCCTCCACTTT
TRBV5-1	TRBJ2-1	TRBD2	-	CASSLVGLAGGYPSDEQFF	TGCGCCAGCAGCTTGGTGGGACTAGCGGGGGGCTACCCGAGCGATGAGCAGTTCTTC
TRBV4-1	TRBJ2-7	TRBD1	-	CASSQTRTGAIEQYF	TGCGCCAGCAGCCAAACGAGGACAGGGGCAATCGAGCAGTACTTC
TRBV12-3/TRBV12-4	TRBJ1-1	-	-	CASSFDREAFF	TGTGCCAGCAGTTTCGACAGGGAAGCTTTCTTT
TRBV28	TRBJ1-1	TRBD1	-	CASRVPRGQAGEAFF	TGTGCCAGCAGAGTTCCGAGAGGACAGGCCGGTGAAGCTTTCTTT
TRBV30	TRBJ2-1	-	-	CAWSELIGGYNEQFF	TGTGCCTGGAGTGAACTAATCGGAGGGTACAATGAGCAGTTCTTC
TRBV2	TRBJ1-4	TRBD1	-	CASSEGDRAGGEKLFF	TGTGCCAGCAGCGAGGGAGACAGGGCCGGAGGTGAAAAACTGTTTTTT
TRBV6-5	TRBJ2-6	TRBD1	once	CAGGQGTAGANVLTF	TGTGCCGGAGGACAGGGTACAGCTGGGGCCAACGTCCTGACTTTC
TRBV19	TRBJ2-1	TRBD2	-	CASRSLAESNEQFF	TGTGCCAGTAGATCCCTAGCGGAGTCCAATGAGCAGTTCTTC
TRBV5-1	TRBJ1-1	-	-	CASRQYRARGANTEAFF	TGCGCCAGCAGGCAATACAGGGCTCGGGGCGCGAACACTGAAGCTTTCTTT
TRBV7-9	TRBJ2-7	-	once	CASSLVNSLEQYF	TGTGCCAGCAGCTTAGTAAACTCCCTGGAGCAGTACTTC
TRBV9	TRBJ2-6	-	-	CASSGILSGANVLTF	TGTGCCAGCAGCGGTATTCTATCTGGGGCCAACGTCCTGACTTTC
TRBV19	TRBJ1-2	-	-	CASSIGTDLPNYGYTF	TGTGCCAGTAGTATTGGAACAGACCTTCCTAACTATGGCTACACCTTC
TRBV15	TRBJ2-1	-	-	CATGASYYNEQFF	TGTGCCACAGGGGCATCTTACTACAATGAGCAGTTCTTC
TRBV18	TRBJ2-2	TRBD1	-	CASSRQGARDTGELFF	TGTGCCAGCTCGCGACAGGGGGCTCGGGACACCGGGGAGCTGTTTTTT
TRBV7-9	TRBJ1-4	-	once	CASSPLWGGELFF	TGTGCCAGCAGCCCACTGTGGGGGGGGGAACTGTTTTTT
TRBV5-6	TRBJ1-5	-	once	CASESGQDNQPQHF	TGTGCCAGCGAGAGCGGGCAGGACAATCAGCCCCAGCATTTT
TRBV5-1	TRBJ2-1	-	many	CASSLALFGQLKPEQFF	TGCGCCAGCAGCTTGGCGTTATTTGGACAGTTGAAACCTGAGCAGTTCTTC
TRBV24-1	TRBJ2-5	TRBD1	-	CATSGTGDRGSQETQYF	TGTGCCACCAGTGGGACGGGGGACAGGGGTTCCCAAGAGACCCAGTACTTC
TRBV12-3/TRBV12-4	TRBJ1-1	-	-	CASSLSNTEAFF	TGTGCCAGCAGTTTGTCTAACACTGAAGCTTTCTTT
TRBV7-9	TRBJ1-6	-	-	CASSRGRVNNSPLHF	TGTGCCAGCAGCAGGGGCAGGGTAAATAATTCACCCCTCCACTTT
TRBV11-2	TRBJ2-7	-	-	CASSPGGGFTYEQYF	TGTGCCAGCAGTCCAGGGGGAGGTTTCACCTACGAGCAGTACTTC
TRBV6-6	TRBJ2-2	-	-	CASSYYGQPTGELFF	TGTGCCAGCAGTTATTACGGACAGCCGACCGGGGAGCTGTTTTTT
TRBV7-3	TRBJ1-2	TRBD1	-	CASSLTSQGDYGYTF	TGTGCCAGCAGCTTAACCAGCCAGGGGGACTATGGCTACACCTTC
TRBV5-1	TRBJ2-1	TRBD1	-	CASSLGRDRVQNEQFF	TGCGCCAGCAGCTTGGGTAGGGACAGGGTACAGAATGAGCAGTTCTTC
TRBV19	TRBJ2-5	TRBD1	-	CASSEQGETQYF	TGTGCCAGTTCCGAACAGGGGGAGACCCAGTACTTC
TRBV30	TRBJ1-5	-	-	CAWSLGHQPPQHF	TGTGCCTGGAGTTTGGGACACCAACCGCCCCAGCATTTT